Listed below are T cell receptor beta chains from one sample, sequenced in a study of breast tumors, draining lymph nodes, adjacent tissues. MiXCR, run by TCRdb on the multiplex PCR reads, gives a single entry per CDR3 protein. The sample gives about 140,000 distinct CDR3 sequences, 32% of which show up once; 2% to 2.5% is in the top ten. The sequencing input was axillary lymph node tissue. The receptors come from a female donor with breast cancer. Some clones in this sample may be carry-over from other donors' samples. The CDR3 runs from the conserved cysteine through the conserved F or W. Each record gives: V gene, D gene, J gene, clone size, CDR3 DNA, CDR3 protein. The D gene is left open where the match is weak. A clone size is listed for some rows: how often the clone was seen (once, few, many), or a class if it is expanded.

v_gene: TRBV29-1
d_gene: -
j_gene: TRBJ1-2
abundance: many
CDR3nt: TGCAGCGTTGGACACCGCAGAGGGGCTAACTATGGCTACACCTTC
CDR3aa: CSVGHRRGANYGYTF

v_gene: TRBV7-6
d_gene: -
j_gene: TRBJ2-2
abundance: many
CDR3nt: TGTGCCAGCAAAGCCGGGGGCCACGGGACCGGGGAGCTGTTTTTT
CDR3aa: CASKAGGHGTGELFF

v_gene: TRBV5-1
d_gene: -
j_gene: TRBJ1-3
abundance: many
CDR3nt: TGCGCCAGCAGCCCACAGGTCGATCGAGGAAACACCATATATTTT
CDR3aa: CASSPQVDRGNTIYF

v_gene: TRBV5-8
d_gene: TRBD1
j_gene: TRBJ1-5
abundance: many
CDR3nt: TGTGCCAGCAGCCACAGGGGGTACAGGGGTAAGAGCAATCAGCCCCAGCATTTT
CDR3aa: CASSHRGYRGKSNQPQHF

v_gene: TRBV6-5
d_gene: -
j_gene: TRBJ1-5
abundance: many
CDR3nt: TGTGCCAGCAGTTACTCAGCAGGGGAAGGCAATCAGCCCCAGCATTTT
CDR3aa: CASSYSAGEGNQPQHF

v_gene: TRBV7-9
d_gene: -
j_gene: TRBJ1-2
abundance: many
CDR3nt: TGTGCCAGCAGCTTAGCATGGGAGTCTTATGGCTACACCTTC
CDR3aa: CASSLAWESYGYTF

v_gene: TRBV12-3/TRBV12-4
d_gene: -
j_gene: TRBJ2-3
abundance: medium-sized
CDR3nt: TGTGCCAGCAGTTTATCCGCAGATACGCAGTATTTT
CDR3aa: CASSLSADTQYF

v_gene: TRBV2
d_gene: TRBD1
j_gene: TRBJ1-4
abundance: many
CDR3nt: TGTGCCAGCAGTGAAGCGATGACAGGGCTGAATGAAAAACTGTTTTTT
CDR3aa: CASSEAMTGLNEKLFF

v_gene: TRBV4-2
d_gene: TRBD1
j_gene: TRBJ1-6
abundance: many
CDR3nt: TGTGCCAGCAGCCACCCCCCGGGACAGGGAATTAATTCACCCCTCCACTTT
CDR3aa: CASSHPPGQGINSPLHF

v_gene: TRBV19
d_gene: TRBD1
j_gene: TRBJ1-6
abundance: -
CDR3nt: TGTGCCAGTAGTACCCGGGACAGGACTGAGAATTCACCCCTCCACTTT
CDR3aa: CASSTRDRTENSPLHF

v_gene: TRBV18
d_gene: TRBD1
j_gene: TRBJ1-5
abundance: many
CDR3nt: TGTGCCAGCTCATCTGGGACAGGGGTTAATCAGCCCCAGCATTTT
CDR3aa: CASSSGTGVNQPQHF

v_gene: TRBV10-3
d_gene: TRBD1
j_gene: TRBJ2-3
abundance: -
CDR3nt: TGTGCCATCAACCGGGACAGGTTTAGCACAGATACGCAGTATTTT
CDR3aa: CAINRDRFSTDTQYF

v_gene: TRBV11-3
d_gene: -
j_gene: TRBJ1-2
abundance: -
CDR3nt: -
CDR3aa: CASSFYICSAGGRGGYTF

v_gene: TRBV18
d_gene: -
j_gene: TRBJ2-7
abundance: many
CDR3nt: TGTGCCAGCTCACCACCTTCGGCCTACTACGAGCAGTACTTC
CDR3aa: CASSPPSAYYEQYF

v_gene: TRBV28
d_gene: TRBD1
j_gene: TRBJ2-5
abundance: many
CDR3nt: TGTGCCAGCAGTCCAGCCGGGACAGAAGAGACCCAGTACTTC
CDR3aa: CASSPAGTEETQYF

v_gene: TRBV29-1
d_gene: -
j_gene: TRBJ2-7
abundance: -
CDR3nt: TGCAGCTTGGGGGCCTGGACAGCCTACGAGCAGTACTTC
CDR3aa: CSLGAWTAYEQYF

v_gene: TRBV20-1
d_gene: -
j_gene: TRBJ1-5
abundance: many
CDR3nt: TGCAGTGCTAGAGGCCAGGGCGCTCAGCCCCAGCATTTT
CDR3aa: CSARGQGAQPQHF

v_gene: TRBV3-1
d_gene: TRBD2
j_gene: TRBJ2-3
abundance: many
CDR3nt: TGTGCCAGCAGCCAAGGTAGCGGGGCCACAGATACGCAGTATTTT
CDR3aa: CASSQGSGATDTQYF

v_gene: TRBV11-2
d_gene: TRBD2
j_gene: TRBJ2-5
abundance: -
CDR3nt: TGTGCCAGCAGCTTGGGTGGGACTAGCGGGGGCAGGTGTGACTTC
CDR3aa: CASSLGGTSGGRCDF

v_gene: TRBV20-1
d_gene: TRBD1
j_gene: TRBJ1-6
abundance: -
CDR3nt: TGCAGTGCGCGTGGACAGGGACAGGCCCTCCACTTT
CDR3aa: CSARGQGQALHF

v_gene: TRBV2
d_gene: TRBD1
j_gene: TRBJ1-4
abundance: many
CDR3nt: TGTGCCAGCAGGACAGGGTTTAATGAAAAACTGTTTTTT
CDR3aa: CASRTGFNEKLFF

v_gene: TRBV14
d_gene: -
j_gene: TRBJ2-5
abundance: many
CDR3nt: TGTGCCAGCAGCCAAGATCTGGTAAAAGAGACCCAGTCCTTC
CDR3aa: CASSQDLVKETQSF

v_gene: TRBV5-6
d_gene: -
j_gene: TRBJ1-1
abundance: few
CDR3nt: TGTGCCAGCAGCTCAAGCGGGCCCACTGAAGCTTTCTTT
CDR3aa: CASSSSGPTEAFF

v_gene: TRBV7-3
d_gene: TRBD2
j_gene: TRBJ2-3
abundance: many
CDR3nt: TGTGCCAGCAGCTATACTAGCGGGGACACAGATACGCAGTATTTT
CDR3aa: CASSYTSGDTDTQYF

v_gene: TRBV20-1
d_gene: TRBD2
j_gene: TRBJ2-1
abundance: many
CDR3nt: TGCAGTGCGCACGGGGGGACCTCCTACAATGAGCAGTTCTTC
CDR3aa: CSAHGGTSYNEQFF

v_gene: TRBV9
d_gene: -
j_gene: TRBJ1-3
abundance: many
CDR3nt: TGTGCCAGCAGACAAGGTATTGGGACGGGAAACACCATATATTTT
CDR3aa: CASRQGIGTGNTIYF

v_gene: TRBV4-1
d_gene: TRBD1
j_gene: TRBJ2-6
abundance: -
CDR3nt: TGCGCCAGCGGAAGACTGACAGGGACTGGGGCCAACGTCCTGACTTTC
CDR3aa: CASGRLTGTGANVLTF

v_gene: TRBV7-8
d_gene: -
j_gene: TRBJ1-5
abundance: -
CDR3nt: TGTGCCAGCAGCTCAGGCGGGGGCCGCGATCAGCCCCAGCATTTT
CDR3aa: CASSSGGGRDQPQHF

v_gene: TRBV4-2
d_gene: TRBD1
j_gene: TRBJ1-2
abundance: many
CDR3nt: TGTGCCAGCAGCCAAGATGTAGGAGCGGGGACAGAAGTCGATGGCTACACCTTC
CDR3aa: CASSQDVGAGTEVDGYTF

v_gene: TRBV5-6
d_gene: TRBD1
j_gene: TRBJ1-5
abundance: many
CDR3nt: TGTGCCAGCAGTCCACAGGGGGCTGGGCAGCCCCAGCATTTT
CDR3aa: CASSPQGAGQPQHF

v_gene: TRBV5-4
d_gene: -
j_gene: TRBJ1-2
abundance: many
CDR3nt: TGTGCCAGCAGCTTGGGGTTAAGGACTGCGTATGGCTACACCTTC
CDR3aa: CASSLGLRTAYGYTF

v_gene: TRBV12-3/TRBV12-4
d_gene: -
j_gene: TRBJ1-5
abundance: -
CDR3nt: TGTGCCAGCAGACAGGGATACCAGCCCCAGCATTTT
CDR3aa: CASRQGYQPQHF

v_gene: TRBV19
d_gene: TRBD1
j_gene: TRBJ2-2
abundance: many
CDR3nt: TGTGCCAGTAAACCCGAGACAGGGGTCGACACCGGGGAGCTGTTTTTT
CDR3aa: CASKPETGVDTGELFF

v_gene: TRBV5-1
d_gene: -
j_gene: TRBJ2-1
abundance: -
CDR3nt: TGCGCCAGCAGCTTGATTCGGGGGGCAGCGACTGAGCAGTTCTTC
CDR3aa: CASSLIRGAATEQFF

v_gene: TRBV6-4
d_gene: TRBD1
j_gene: TRBJ1-2
abundance: many
CDR3nt: TGTGCCAGCAGTCCGACTAACGACAGGGGCTATGGCTACACCTTC
CDR3aa: CASSPTNDRGYGYTF

v_gene: TRBV10-3
d_gene: TRBD1
j_gene: TRBJ1-2
abundance: -
CDR3nt: TGTGCCATCAGCCCCGCAGGGGGTAGCTATGGCTACACCTTC
CDR3aa: CAISPAGGSYGYTF

v_gene: TRBV20-1
d_gene: TRBD1
j_gene: TRBJ2-7
abundance: many
CDR3nt: TGCAGTGCTAGGGACAGGGACTACGAGCAGTACTTC
CDR3aa: CSARDRDYEQYF

v_gene: TRBV6-1
d_gene: -
j_gene: TRBJ2-4
abundance: -
CDR3nt: TGTGCCAGCAGCCGACAGGAGATTCTAGCCAAAAACATTCAGTACTTC
CDR3aa: CASSRQEILAKNIQYF

v_gene: TRBV9
d_gene: -
j_gene: TRBJ1-6
abundance: -
CDR3nt: TGTGCCAGCAGCGGGGGGAGTGGTTCACCCCTCCACTTT
CDR3aa: CASSGGSGSPLHF

v_gene: TRBV24-1
d_gene: -
j_gene: TRBJ1-3
abundance: -
CDR3nt: TGTGCCACCAGTGACCCTGTCTATTTT
CDR3aa: CATSDPVYF

v_gene: TRBV5-6
d_gene: TRBD1
j_gene: TRBJ1-6
abundance: -
CDR3nt: TGTGCCAGCAGCAGGAGGACAGGCATTAATTCACCCCTCCACTTT
CDR3aa: CASSRRTGINSPLHF